The clone carrying this T cell receptor beta chain was seen ten or more times. The antigen is undetermined. The sample belongs to a study of Graves' ophthalmopathy and Graves' hyperthyroidism. Regarding the study as a whole: The model flagged ophthalmopathy progression at more than 70% sensitivity and roughly 72% specificity. Most thyroid clonotypes expanded beyond 0.001 frequency were also found in blood.

Germline assignment: CDR1 SGHTA and CDR2 FQGNSA. V was clipped by 5 bases and J by 6 bases, with 17 bases between them. The CDR3 has 15 residues. Researchers took RNA transcripts and amplified TCR beta CDR3 regions from them. HTBI-primed first-round RT-PCR preceded second-round multiplex PCR. TCRdb fed the multiplex PCR reads into MiXCR, producing one record per CDR3 protein. The data contain hundreds of thousands of distinct CDR3 sequences, 22% of them singletons. This clonotype originated in a woman between 18 and 29 years old with stable Graves' hyperthyroidism. Some clones in this sample may be carry-over from other donors' samples. The sequenced sample was peripheral blood. This sequence joins TRBV7-2 and TRBJ1-5, with D possibly TRBD1 on 6 matching bases. The CDR3 DNA is TGTGCCAGCAGCGAGGGGGGGGGCGCGAGTCAGCCCCAGCATTTT. It yields the protein CASSEGGGASQPQHF.